This T cell receptor beta chain was sequenced during a study of T cell clonotyping in hematopoietic cell transplantation. Study findings and constraints: Higher Inverse Simpson Index values in graft donor and pretransplant recipient predicted broader posttransplant TCR diversity. After transplant, recipient diversity fell while pathologically expanded clonotypes grew through day 180.

To note about this clone: Its specificity is not known.

Repertoires were generated with immunoSEQ multiplex PCR, while TCRdb's copy carries only in-frame clones and drops some. The data hold about 9,400 clones, with over 75% observed a single time. CDR3 length: 12 residues. V was pared by 3 bases and J by 10 bases, with 13 bases between. Germline values: CDR1 GTSNPN, CDR2 SVGIG (reference sequence). The receptor's source is a male patient in his 40s who had an allogeneic stem cell transplant from a related donor, so the T cells may come from the graft donor. Some clones in this sample may be carry-over from other donors' samples. The chain couples TRBV30 to TRBJ1-3; D is uncertain. The specimen comprised PBMCs, sampled 180 days after allogeneic stem cell transplant. The DNA of the CDR3 is TGTGCCTGGAGGGAGGCAGGAAGGACCATATATTTT. As protein: CAWREAGRTIYF.